This T cell receptor (beta chain) was captured in a study of OX40 agonist ivuxolimab in advanced cancers. The data were produced by immunoSEQ multiplex PCR, yet TCRdb's version contains in-frame clones alone and is incomplete. The sample holds about 13,000 clones; around 70% are singletons and the top ten take 39%. CDR1 is SQVTM and CDR2 is ANQGSEA in the germline V gene. The CDR3 has 15 residues. V lost 6 bases, J lost 1 base, and 10 bases stayed unmatched. The V and J genes are TRBV29-1 and TRBJ1-1; 8 bases are a match to TRBD1. The starting material was CD4+ or CD8+ T cells sorted from blood, obtained in a trial of the OX40 agonist ivuxolimab. The receptor was derived from an adult with an advanced solid tumor such as melanoma, head and neck, liver or kidney cancer. The chain's CDR3 is CSVGPQGGANTEAFF. The CDR3, as DNA: TGCAGCGTGGGACCACAGGGGGGGGCGAACACTGAAGCTTTCTTT.